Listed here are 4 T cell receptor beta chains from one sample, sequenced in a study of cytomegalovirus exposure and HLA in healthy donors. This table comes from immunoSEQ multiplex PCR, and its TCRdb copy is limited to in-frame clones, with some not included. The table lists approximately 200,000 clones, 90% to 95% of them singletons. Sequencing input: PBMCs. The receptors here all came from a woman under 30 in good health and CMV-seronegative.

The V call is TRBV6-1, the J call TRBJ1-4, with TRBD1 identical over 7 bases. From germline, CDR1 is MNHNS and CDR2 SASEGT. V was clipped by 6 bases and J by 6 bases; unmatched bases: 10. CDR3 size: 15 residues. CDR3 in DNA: TGTGCCAGCAGAAAACAGGGGTCACCCGATGAAAAACTGTTTTTT. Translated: CASRKQGSPDEKLFF.

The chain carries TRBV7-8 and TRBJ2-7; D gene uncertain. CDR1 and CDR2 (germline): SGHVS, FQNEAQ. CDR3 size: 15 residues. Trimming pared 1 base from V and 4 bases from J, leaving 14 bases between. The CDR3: CASSLGAPREYEQYF. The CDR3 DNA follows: TGTGCCAGCAGCTTAGGGGCCCCACGCGAATACGAGCAGTACTTC.

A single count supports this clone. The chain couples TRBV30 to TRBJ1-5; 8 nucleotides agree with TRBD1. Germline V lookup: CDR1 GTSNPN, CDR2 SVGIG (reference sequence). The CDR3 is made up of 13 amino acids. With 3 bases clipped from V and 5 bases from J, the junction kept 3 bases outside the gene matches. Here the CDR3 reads CAWRDRGDQPQHF. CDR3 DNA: TGTGCCTGGAGAGACAGGGGTGATCAGCCCCAGCATTTT.

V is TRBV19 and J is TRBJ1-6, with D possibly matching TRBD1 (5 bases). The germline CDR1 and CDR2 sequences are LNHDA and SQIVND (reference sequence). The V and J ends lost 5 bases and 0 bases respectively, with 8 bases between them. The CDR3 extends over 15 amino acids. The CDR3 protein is CASSHRSSYNSPLHF. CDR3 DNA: TGTGCCAGTAGTCACAGGAGCTCCTATAATTCACCCCTCCACTTT. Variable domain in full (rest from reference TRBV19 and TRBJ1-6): DGGITQSPKYLFRKEGQNVTLSCEQNLNHDAMYWYRQDPGQGLRLIYYSQIVNDFQKGDIAEGYSVSREKKESFPLTVTSAQKNPTAFYLCASSHRSSYNSPLHFGNGTRLTVT.